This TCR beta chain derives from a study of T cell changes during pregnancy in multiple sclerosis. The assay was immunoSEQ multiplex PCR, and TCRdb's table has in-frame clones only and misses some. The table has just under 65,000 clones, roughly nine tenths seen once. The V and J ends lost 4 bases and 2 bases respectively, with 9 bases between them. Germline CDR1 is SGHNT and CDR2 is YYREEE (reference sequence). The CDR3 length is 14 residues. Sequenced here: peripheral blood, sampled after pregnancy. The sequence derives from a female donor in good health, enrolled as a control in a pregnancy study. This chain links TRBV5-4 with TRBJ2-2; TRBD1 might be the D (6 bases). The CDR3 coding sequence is TGTGCCAGCAGCATGGGACACAACACCGGGGAGCTGTTTTTT. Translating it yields CASSMGHNTGELFF.